This T cell receptor beta chain was sequenced during a study of early T cells in non-severe SARS-CoV-2 infection. At the level of the study: It was bulk RNA from unsorted whole blood that was sequenced, and the chains were unpaired.

General observations from the study: Using VDJdb, the matching emphasized anti-spike CD8 responses while missing private and CD4 specificities.

V was clipped by 6 bases and J by 8 bases, with 15 bases between them. The CDR3 is 13 residues long. CDR1 and CDR2 (germline): SGHDT, YYEEEE. The TCR library protocol attached unique molecular identifiers to the individual cDNA molecules. One entry per CDR3 protein results from TCRdb running MiXCR on the 5' RACE reads. The sample has some 48,000 distinct CDR3 sequences; 6.2% are singletons. Of note for this clonotype: Its antigen remains unidentified.

The origin of this receptor is an adult who was a healthcare worker with PCR-confirmed SARS-CoV-2 infection or an uninfected control (not recorded which). The material was whole blood, obtained at baseline. This chain joins TRBV5-6 and TRBJ2-4; no firm D call. CDR3 nucleotides: TGTGCCAGCAAGTTTGACCCGTCGGACATTCAGTACTTC. Protein: CASKFDPSDIQYF.